Detailed here is one T cell receptor (beta chain). The antigen remains undetermined. The data belong to a study of cytomegalovirus exposure and HLA in healthy donors. Study-level background: Across 350 to 400 genotyped donors, approximately 81% landed in the Caucasian-associated ancestry cluster. The study's findings and limits: Cytomegalovirus association was listed for 164 TCR beta chains. Among the CMV-associated chains, a few were confirmed in vitro as specific for CMV antigens.

The PCR used 60 Vbeta and 13 Jbeta primers. Authors' data handling: Counted up in a later analysis, unique TCR beta chains came to approximately 77 million, with around 10 million shared. The repertoire was sequenced with immunoSEQ multiplex PCR; TCRdb's copy has only in-frame clones and lacks some. V, J and clone size reflect that table, while D and trimming were determined from the DNA. The sample yields fewer than 200,000 clones, roughly 80% seen once. The germline V gene has CDR1 MGHRA and CDR2 YSYEKL. The CDR3 is 14 residues long. Trimming pared 0 bases from V and 4 bases from J, leaving 7 bases between.

The TCR sequence derives from a male donor in good health and CMV-seronegative. Source material: PBMCs. V is TRBV4-1 and J is TRBJ1-5; D is perhaps TRBD1 (5 bases). The CDR3 region is CASSQDAGNQPQHF. CDR3 DNA: TGCGCCAGCAGCCAAGATGCAGGGAATCAGCCCCAGCATTTT.